What follows are 32 T cell receptor beta chains derived from one specimen sequenced in a study of cytomegalovirus exposure and HLA in healthy donors. PCR involved 60 Vbeta and 13 Jbeta primers. Sequencing was performed with immunoSEQ multiplex PCR; in TCRdb, only in-frame clones are kept and a portion is missing. The sample comprises some 90,000 clones, roughly 78% of which are singletons, and around 4.4% rests with the top ten. The sequenced material came from PBMCs. The receptor source for this set is a male donor in good health and CMV-seropositive.

This sequence joins TRBV25-1 and TRBJ1-3; tentatively, D is TRBD1 (5 bases). The CDR3 is 17 residues long. With 3 bases removed from V and 0 bases from J, the gap between germline ends came to 15 bases. Germline lookup yields CDR1 MGHDK and CDR2 SYGVNS. CDR3 in DNA: TGTGCCAGCAGTGACCCTGGGGCAGGATTCTCTGGAAACACCATATATTTT. It codes for CASSDPGAGFSGNTIYF.

This rearrangement joins TRBV19 to TRBJ1-5; perhaps TRBD1 as D (6 bases). V lost 6 bases and J 1 base, leaving 16 bases between the germline ends. This CDR3 region has 16 residues. Germline CDR1 is LNHDA and CDR2 is SQIVND (reference sequence). CDR3 region: CASRWGPLNSNQPQHF. CDR3 bases: TGTGCCAGTAGGTGGGGGCCTTTAAACAGCAATCAGCCCCAGCATTTT. Variable domain in full (rest from reference TRBV19 and TRBJ1-5): DGGITQSPKYLFRKEGQNVTLSCEQNLNHDAMYWYRQDPGQGLRLIYYSQIVNDFQKGDIAEGYSVSREKKESFPLTVTSAQKNPTAFYLCASRWGPLNSNQPQHFGDGTRLSIL.

The rearrangement links TRBV6-5 to TRBJ2-1; 10 bases line up with TRBD2. The V and J ends lost 4 bases and 5 bases, in that order; junction bases with no gene match: 8. CDR3 length: 16 residues. Germline CDR1 MNHEY, CDR2 SVGAGI. CDR3 nucleotides: TGTGCCAGCAGTTCACAGCCGGGACTAGCGAACAATGAGCAGTTCTTC. Its protein is CASSSQPGLANNEQFF.

V and J are TRBV5-4 and TRBJ2-2; 8 bases fit TRBD2. This CDR3 region has 19 residues. After removal of 0 bases from V and 3 bases from J, the junction contained 13 bases not matched to a gene. Germline V CDR1 and CDR2: SGHNT, YYREEE (reference sequence). As DNA, the CDR3 is TGTGCCAGCAGCTTGGTGAAATTAGCGGGACAATCTTACACCGGGGAGCTGTTTTTT. Translating gives CASSLVKLAGQSYTGELFF.

This chain links TRBV28 with TRBJ2-7; a weak D match, TRBD2 (5 bases). The germline CDR1 and CDR2 sequences are MDHEN and SYDVKM. The V and J ends lost 9 bases and 3 bases respectively, with 18 bases between them. CDR3 size: 14 residues. The CDR3 DNA reads as TGTGCCAGTGTGGGAGCCCTGCGATTCTACGAGCAGTACTTC. This translates into CASVGALRFYEQYF.

In its sample, this clone was seen a few times. The chain joins TRBV28 to TRBJ2-5; 10 nucleotides align to TRBD2. V gave up 8 bases and J gave up 0 bases; unmatched junction bases: 9. Germline V CDR1 and CDR2: MDHEN, SYDVKM. This CDR3 spans 16 amino acids. The CDR3 spells CASQFTSGKDQETQYF. CDR3 in DNA: TGTGCCAGCCAATTTACTAGCGGGAAAGACCAAGAGACCCAGTACTTC.

The chain links TRBV28 to TRBJ2-7; unclear D gene. Per germline, CDR1 MDHEN and CDR2 SYDVKM. CDR3 length equals 13 residues. Trimming took 4 bases from V and 0 from J, leaving 7 bases between them. The CDR3 DNA sequence: TGTGCCAGCAGTTCCACAGACTCCTACGAGCAGTACTTC. The encoded protein is CASSSTDSYEQYF.

V is TRBV5-4 and J is TRBJ2-3; TRBD2 agrees at 8 bases. Germline V gene sequence: CDR1 SGHNT, CDR2 YYREEE (reference sequence). The CDR3 spans 18 residues. V lost 0 bases to trimming and J lost 0 bases; unmatched junction nucleotides: 9. The CDR3 is CASSLGHLLAGSTDTQYF. In DNA, the CDR3 is TGTGCCAGCAGCTTGGGTCATCTTTTAGCGGGAAGCACAGATACGCAGTATTTT.

The chain recombines TRBV11-2 with TRBJ1-2; possible D gene TRBD1, 6 bases. The germline CDR1 and CDR2 sequences are SGHAT and FQNNGV. This CDR3 comprises 16 residues. The ends were cut back, 3 bases at V and 4 bases at J, with 18 bases in the middle. CDR3 DNA: TGTGCCAGCAGCTTCCCCGCGTGGGGGCTTAGCTATGGCTACACCTTC. Its translation is CASSFPAWGLSYGYTF. Based on the CDR3 plus reference TRBV11-2 and TRBJ1-2, the full variable domain is EAGVAQSPRYKIIEKRQSVAFWCNPISGHATLYWYQQILGQGPKLLIQFQNNGVVDDSQLPKDRFSAERLKGVDSTLKIQPAKLEDSAVYLCASSFPAWGLSYGYTFGSGTRLTVV.

CDR3 in DNA: TGTGCCAGCAGGGTGGGGACATCCTACGGGGGCTACACCTTC. It is translated as CASRVGTSYGGYTF. The V call is TRBV28, the J call TRBJ1-2, with D possibly matching TRBD1 (6 bases). Trimming removed 6 bases from V and 8 bases from J, with 19 bases in between. The CDR3 is 14 residues long. Germline V gene data show CDR1 as MDHEN and CDR2 as SYDVKM.

This clone was seen more than once but under ten times. The chain combines TRBV5-8 with TRBJ1-2, with a tentative D call TRBD1 (5 bases). Trimming stripped 4 bases from V and 0 bases from J, with 19 bases between. Per the germline V gene, CDR1 is SGHTS and CDR2 is YDEGEE. The CDR3 covers 17 residues. The CDR3 DNA reads as TGTGCCAGCAGCCCGGGTTGGGGGGTCTACACTAACTATGGCTACACCTTC. This sequence encodes CASSPGWGVYTNYGYTF.

The chain has TRBV29-1 and TRBJ2-7; D not resolved. CDR3 size: 11 residues. Germline V gene sequence: CDR1 SQVTM, CDR2 ANQGSEA. Between the trimmed V and J ends, which lost 8 bases and 3 bases, there was a span of 11 bases. The CDR3 here is CSTRSDYEQYF. DNA for the CDR3: TGCAGCACCCGGAGCGACTACGAGCAGTACTTC.

Points on this clone: Mismatch with germline at one junction end may stem from a read error. This chain links TRBV7-8 with TRBJ1-2; D is perhaps TRBD1 (6 bases). The germline V gene encodes CDR1 SGHVS and CDR2 FQNEAQ. CDR3 size: 12 residues. The DNA for the CDR3 is TGTGCCAGCAGCTCAGGACAGCTATTCTACACTTTC. Encoded protein: CASSSGQLFYTF.

The rearrangement uses TRBV10-3 and TRBJ2-7; D is undetermined. The V end lost 3 bases, the J end lost 4 bases, and 7 bases lay between the germline ends. The CDR3 covers 12 residues. Germline V lookup: CDR1 ENHRY, CDR2 SYGVKD. The DNA of the CDR3 is TGTGCCATCAGTGACTATCGGTACGAGCAGTACTTC. Protein product: CAISDYRYEQYF.

The gene calls are TRBV7-9 and TRBJ2-5, with TRBD2 matching 7 bases. TRBJ2-7 matches the DNA end more closely, so the J call is doubtful. This CDR3 spans 18 amino acids. Germline loops: CDR1 SEHNR, CDR2 FQNEAQ (reference sequence). The CDR3 is CASSPTGSGPQKSYEQYF. In nucleotides, the CDR3 is TGTGCCAGCAGCCCAACGGGTAGCGGGCCTCAAAAATCCTACGAGCAGTACTTC.

The sample holds a few counts of this clone. V usage is TRBV6-4 and J usage is TRBJ2-2; D is uncertain. The germline gives CDR1 MRHNA, CDR2 SNTAGT. Between the trimmed V and J ends, which lost 4 bases and 2 bases, there was a span of 11 bases. CDR3 length: 15 amino acids. The chain's CDR3 is CASSVGTANTGELFF. The DNA of the CDR3 is TGTGCCAGCAGTGTTGGCACAGCAAACACCGGGGAGCTGTTTTTT.

V usage is TRBV2 and J usage is TRBJ1-6, with D uncertain. The V end lost 3 bases, the J end lost 0 bases, and 9 bases lay between the germline ends. This CDR3 region has 16 residues. From germline, CDR1 is SNHLY and CDR2 FYNNEI. CDR3 protein: CASSERASSYNSPLHF. CDR3 coding DNA: TGTGCCAGCAGTGAGCGGGCTAGCTCCTATAATTCACCCCTCCACTTT.

The V and J genes are TRBV27 and TRBJ1-1; D perhaps matches TRBD1 (5 bases). This CDR3 contains 15 residues. Trimming stripped 2 bases from V and 7 bases from J, with 17 bases between. The germline gives CDR1 MNHEY, CDR2 SMNVEV (reference sequence). CDR3: CASSLARGGTDEAFF. The CDR3 nucleotides read TGTGCCAGCAGTTTAGCGCGTGGGGGGACGGATGAAGCTTTCTTT.

This sequence joins TRBV27 and TRBJ2-3, with TRBD2 matching 11 bases. CDR3 length equals 16 residues. V lost 5 bases to trimming and J lost 5 bases; unmatched junction nucleotides: 9. CDR1 is MNHEY and CDR2 is SMNVEV in the germline V gene (reference sequence). The CDR3 DNA reads TGTGCCAGCAGTACCCTCCTAGCGGGAGGAATAGATACGCAGTATTTT. Translated, it gives CASSTLLAGGIDTQYF.

This clone was seen only once. The chain employs TRBV19 and TRBJ1-6; 9 bases map to TRBD1. The CDR3 runs 14 residues. J lost 6 bases, V lost 6 bases, and 3 bases had no gene match. Germline V gene data show CDR1 as LNHDA and CDR2 as SQIVND (reference sequence). CDR3 in DNA: TGTGCCAGTAGACAGGGGGCATCTAATTCACCCCTCCACTTT. Protein product: CASRQGASNSPLHF.

The chain employs TRBV5-1 and TRBJ2-3, with 10 nucleotides matching TRBD2. Germline V gene data show CDR1 as SGHRS and CDR2 as YFSETQ. The trim removed 5 bases at V and 1 base at J, leaving 4 bases unmatched. The length of the CDR3 is 15 residues. This chain's CDR3 is CASRRLAGGTDTQYF. The CDR3 DNA is TGCGCCAGCAGGCGGCTAGCGGGAGGCACAGATACGCAGTATTTT.

In this sample, this clone turned up once. The chain joins TRBV10-3 to TRBJ2-3, with D perhaps matching TRBD2 (7 bases). CDR1 and CDR2 (germline): ENHRY, SYGVKD. V was shortened by 3 bases and J by 1 base, with 11 bases between the two germline ends. The CDR3 sequence is 15 residues long. CDR3 sequence reads: CAISEGGGGTDTQYF. The CDR3 bases are TGTGCCATCAGTGAAGGGGGGGGCGGCACAGATACGCAGTATTTT.

The chain has TRBV2 and TRBJ1-2; D is ambiguous. Trimming took 4 bases from V and 8 from J, leaving 14 bases between them. The CDR3 spans 13 residues. Germline V gives CDR1 SNHLY, CDR2 FYNNEI. For the CDR3, the DNA is TGTGCCAGCAGTGCCCCGTATTACGAGGGCTACACCTTC. This translates into CASSAPYYEGYTF.

There are a few counts of this clone. The genes are TRBV10-3 and TRBJ1-4; D gene ambiguous. The CDR3 consists of 14 residues. The V end was cut by 2 bases, the J end by 1 base, with 5 bases between. Germline values: CDR1 ENHRY, CDR2 SYGVKD. CDR3 nucleotides: TGTGCCATCAGTGAGGCGGGAACTAATGAAAAACTGTTTTTT. Encoded protein: CAISEAGTNEKLFF.

CDR3 DNA sequence: TGTGCCAGCAGGGCCCGACAGGGGACCTCCTACGAGCAGTACTTC. As protein: CASRARQGTSYEQYF. The chain is built from TRBV6-5 and TRBJ2-7; 8 bases match TRBD1. J lost 0 bases, V lost 6 bases, and 7 bases had no gene match. The length of the CDR3 is 15 residues. The germline V gene has CDR1 MNHEY and CDR2 SVGAGI.

The chain employs TRBV5-4 and TRBJ2-5, with 7 bases that match TRBD1. CDR3 length: 15 residues. The V segment lost 4 bases and the J segment 5 bases; nucleotides outside the gene matches: 11. Per the germline V gene, CDR1 is SGHNT and CDR2 is YYREEE (reference sequence). Written as DNA, the CDR3 is TGTGCCAGCAGCGCAGGGACAGCTAATCGGGAGACCCAGTACTTC. It translates to CASSAGTANRETQYF.

The chain employs TRBV5-1 and TRBJ2-5; a possible D gene is TRBD1 (6 bases). The germline V gene has CDR1 SGHRS and CDR2 YFSETQ. V gave up 1 base and J gave up 5 bases, with 9 bases separating them. This CDR3 has 13 amino acids. The CDR3 bases are TGCGCCAGCAGCTTGACAGGGATGGAGACCCAGTACTTC. Its translation: CASSLTGMETQYF.

The chain uses TRBV28 and TRBJ2-7, with TRBD1 as a possible D gene (6 bases). V lost 3 bases, J lost 4 bases, and 22 bases lay in between. Germline V CDR1 and CDR2: MDHEN, SYDVKM. The CDR3 has 17 residues. CDR3 in DNA: TGTGCCAGCAGTTTGAGGAGGATTCCCAGGGGCCCGTACGAGCAGTACTTC. Its translation: CASSLRRIPRGPYEQYF.

This clone was seen only once. The genes are TRBV6-1 and TRBJ2-5; 8 bases match TRBD1. Germline-derived CDR1 and CDR2 are MNHNS and SASEGT. The CDR3 length is 17 residues. V shed 4 bases, J shed 1 base, and the junction held 11 bases outside the gene matches. CDR3 bases: TGTGCCAGCAGTGCCCAACAAATTACAGGGGGCCAAGAGACCCAGTACTTC. This encodes CASSAQQITGGQETQYF.

The J gene is TRBJ1-1, the V gene TRBV6-6; TRBD1 matches 9 bases. V lost 6 bases, J lost 0 bases, and 5 bases stayed unmatched. Germline CDR1 and CDR2: MNHNY and SVGAGI (reference sequence). The CDR3 extends over 15 amino acids. The CDR3 protein is CASRQTGGMNTEAFF. The DNA of the CDR3 is TGTGCCAGCAGGCAGACAGGGGGTATGAACACTGAAGCTTTCTTT.

The genes are TRBV5-5 and TRBJ2-7, with a tentative D call TRBD2 (7 bases). The CDR3 totals 16 residues. CDR1 and CDR2 from the germline V gene are SGHKS and YYEKEE (reference sequence). V was cut by 0 bases and J by 3 bases, with 16 bases left in between. The CDR3 DNA reads as TGTGCCAGCAGCTTGGAGGGGGGGAGGATACTCTACGAGCAGTACTTC. Residues: CASSLEGGRILYEQYF.

This chain links TRBV19 with TRBJ2-7, with 7 bases aligning to TRBD2. The germline V gene has CDR1 LNHDA and CDR2 SQIVND (reference sequence). V dropped 5 bases and J dropped 6; count of bases not matched to a gene: 10. The CDR3 has 14 amino acids. CDR3 loop: CASSGRELTGEQYF. The CDR3 bases are TGTGCCAGTAGTGGGAGGGAGTTAACCGGCGAGCAGTACTTC.